One and the same sample provided the 24 T cell receptor beta chains below, sequenced in a study of CD4 T cells in relation to SARS-CoV-2 and coronaviruses. CD4+ T cells from unexposed donors were obtained before the COVID-19 pandemic (2011-2018). Isolation of CD4+ T cells took place after about 10 days in culture. These receptors have no known antigen. Sequencing used immunoSEQ multiplex PCR; TCRdb keeps in-frame clones, though not all of them. The profile covers 24,000 or so clones, with around 78% appearing a single time and about 14% taken by the ten largest. Sample: CD4+ T cells from PBMCs, cultured in vitro. The receptors here all came from a human donor in good health.

The chain uses TRBV30 and TRBJ1-2; 7 bases are shared with TRBD1. The CDR3 is 13 amino acids. V trimming: 2 bases; J trimming: 7 bases; junction bases outside the gene matches: 7. In germline, CDR1 is GTSNPN, CDR2 SVGIG (reference sequence). CDR3 loop: CAWSPTGYRGYTF. DNA of the CDR3: TGTGCCTGGAGTCCGACAGGGTATCGTGGCTACACCTTC.

The chain recombines TRBV7-9 with TRBJ2-3; 11 bases agree with TRBD2. Unmatched junction bases numbered 20, after V lost 6 bases and J lost 6 bases. Germline CDR1 is SEHNR and CDR2 is FQNEAQ (reference sequence). The CDR3 sequence is 19 residues long. The CDR3 DNA reads TGTGCCAGCAGGTTCTTCGGGGCGATGACTAGCGGGGTCCAGGATACGCAGTATTTT. Protein sequence: CASRFFGAMTSGVQDTQYF.

The chain couples TRBV2 to TRBJ2-7; 11 positions agree with TRBD2. CDR3 length equals 16 residues. J lost 2 bases, V lost 6 bases, and 9 bases had no gene match. The germline gives CDR1 SNHLY, CDR2 FYNNEI. The CDR3 here is CASRGIAGGAAYEQYF. The CDR3 bases are TGTGCCAGCAGGGGGATAGCGGGAGGGGCAGCCTACGAGCAGTACTTC.

This chain joins TRBV25-1 and TRBJ1-6; the D gene is possibly TRBD1 (6 bases). V was shortened by 4 bases and J by 6 bases, with 10 bases between the two germline ends. Germline V gene data show CDR1 as MGHDK and CDR2 as SYGVNS. The CDR3 covers 14 residues. The chain's CDR3 is CASSAGRGNSPLHF. The CDR3 nucleotides read TGTGCCAGCAGTGCCGGCAGGGGTAATTCACCCCTCCACTTT.

This clone appeared a single time. The J gene is TRBJ2-1, the V gene TRBV24-1, with D tentatively TRBD2 (6 bases). With 8 bases removed from V and 0 bases from J, the gap between germline ends came to 10 bases. Germline V gives CDR1 KGHDR, CDR2 SFDVKD. This CDR3 has 14 amino acids. The CDR3 coding sequence is TGTGCCACCATGGGGCGGGGCTCCTACAATGAGCAGTTCTTC. Its protein product is CATMGRGSYNEQFF.

The chain has TRBV5-1 and TRBJ2-7; the D gene is possibly TRBD2 (7 bases). V shed 3 bases and J shed 6 bases, with 19 bases lying between them. CDR1 is SGHRS, CDR2 YFSETQ, per germline. The CDR3 contains 15 residues. CDR3 DNA sequence: TGCGCCAGCAGCTCCTCGGGGGGCCGGGAGAGCGAGCAGTACTTC. It is translated as CASSSSGGRESEQYF.

This clone appeared a single time. The chain carries TRBV5-6 and TRBJ2-7; TRBD1 agrees at 10 bases. V gave up 4 bases and J gave up 2 bases; unmatched junction bases: 9. Germline-derived CDR1 and CDR2 are SGHDT and YYEEEE. The CDR3 consists of 16 residues. The CDR3 loop is CASSPSWGQGTYEQYF. The CDR3 bases are TGTGCCAGCAGCCCGAGTTGGGGACAGGGGACCTACGAGCAGTACTTC.

The chain combines TRBV11-3 with TRBJ2-1; D ambiguous. CDR1 SGHNT and CDR2 YENEEA come from the germline V gene. This CDR3 has 14 amino acids. V was cut by 0 bases and J by 3 bases, with 6 bases left in between. CDR3 loop: CASSLDSHYNEQFF. CDR3 DNA sequence: TGTGCCAGCAGCTTAGATTCACACTACAATGAGCAGTTCTTC.

The chain links TRBV4-1 to TRBJ2-5; D may match TRBD1 or TRBD2 (6 bases each). The ends were cut back, 0 bases at V and 9 bases at J, with 23 bases in the middle. Per germline, CDR1 MGHRA and CDR2 YSYEKL. The CDR3 is 17 amino acids. The CDR3 sequence: CASSQEFIAEGVRAQYF. DNA for the CDR3: TGCGCCAGCAGCCAAGAATTTATAGCGGAGGGGGTCCGGGCCCAGTACTTC.

This clone has more than one count but fewer than ten. This rearrangement joins TRBV2 to TRBJ1-6; TRBD1 aligns across 8 bases. The CDR3 is 14 residues long. The V segment lost 8 bases and the J segment 6 bases; nucleotides outside the gene matches: 6. CDR1 and CDR2 from the germline V gene are SNHLY and FYNNEI. The CDR3 is CASGADRVNSPLHF. CDR3 nucleotides: TGTGCCAGCGGGGCGGACAGGGTTAATTCACCCCTCCACTTT.

The chain has TRBV5-1 and TRBJ1-4, with 10 bases fitting TRBD1. The CDR3 consists of 16 residues. The junction had 12 bases not matched to a gene; V was cut back by 4 bases and J by 9 bases. CDR1 and CDR2 (germline): SGHRS, YFSETQ. The CDR3 region has the DNA TGCGCCAGCAGCCCGGGACAGGGGCCGCCGGAGCAAAAACTGTTTTTT. Its protein product is CASSPGQGPPEQKLFF.

V and J are TRBV9 and TRBJ2-4; 9 nucleotides line up with TRBD2. Per the germline V gene, CDR1 is SGDLS and CDR2 is YYNGEE. The CDR3 consists of 16 residues. In nucleotides, the CDR3 is TGTGCTAAGGAAGGACTAGCGATGGGGGCCAAAAACATTCAGTACTTC. It is translated as CAKEGLAMGAKNIQYF. Full variable domain (rest looked up from reference TRBV9 and TRBJ2-4): DSGVTQTPKHLITATGQRVTLRCSPRSGDLSVYWYQQSLDQGLQFLIQYYNGEERAKGNILERFSAQQFPDLHSELNLSSLELGDSALYFCAKEGLAMGAKNIQYFGAGTRLSVL.

This clone has just one count. The CDR3: CSAGRSYEQYF. The CDR3 DNA is TGCAGTGCTGGCAGGAGCTACGAGCAGTACTTC. The chain carries TRBV20-1 and TRBJ2-7; D gene uncertain. Germline CDR1 and CDR2: DFQATT and SNEGSKA (reference sequence). With 5 bases removed from V and 3 bases from J, the gap between germline ends came to 8 bases. CDR3 length equals 11 residues.

The chain carries TRBV9 and TRBJ2-4; D ambiguous. This CDR3 comprises 15 residues. Trimming removed 0 bases from V and 1 base from J, with 8 bases in between. Germline V gene lookup returns CDR1 SGDLS and CDR2 YYNGEE. CDR3 DNA: TGTGCCAGCAGCGTAGGCTCTATCGCCAAAAACATTCAGTACTTC. This gives the protein CASSVGSIAKNIQYF.

This sequence joins TRBV5-4 and TRBJ2-2, with 10 bases aligning to TRBD2. Germline CDR1 and CDR2: SGHNT and YYREEE (reference sequence). The CDR3 runs to 19 residues. With 3 bases clipped from V and 0 bases from J, the junction kept 11 bases outside the gene matches. CDR3 in amino acids: CASSSLPLGLAANTGELFF. The CDR3 DNA reads as TGTGCCAGCAGCTCGCTTCCCTTAGGACTAGCGGCGAACACCGGGGAGCTGTTTTTT.

This sequence joins TRBV2 and TRBJ2-2, with no clear D. Trimming stripped 6 bases from V and 7 bases from J, with 15 bases between. Germline lookup yields CDR1 SNHLY and CDR2 FYNNEI. This CDR3 region has 14 residues. The CDR3 region is CASSAARWGGELFF. For the CDR3, the DNA is TGTGCCAGCAGCGCGGCCCGCTGGGGCGGGGAGCTGTTTTTT.

This rearrangement joins TRBV3-1 (or the pseudogene TRBV3-2) to TRBJ2-5, with D possibly TRBD2 on 6 matching bases. Germline loops: CDR1 LGHDT, CDR2 YNNKEL (reference sequence). This CDR3 contains 19 residues. Trimming took 0 bases from V and 0 from J, leaving 20 bases between them. CDR3 bases: TGTGCCAGCAGCCAAGATTGGCGGGGCCAGGGATTCGACCAAGAGACCCAGTACTTC. This codes for CASSQDWRGQGFDQETQYF.

The rearrangement uses TRBV4-1 and TRBJ2-5, with D uncertain. V lost 4 bases and J lost 0, with 9 bases in between. This CDR3 spans 14 amino acids. Per the germline V gene, CDR1 is MGHRA and CDR2 is YSYEKL. CDR3 loop: CASSLTLYQETQYF. The CDR3 nucleotides read TGCGCCAGCAGCCTGACTCTGTACCAAGAGACCCAGTACTTC.

The rearrangement joins TRBV6-1 to TRBJ2-7; D is perhaps TRBD1 (6 bases). CDR1 MNHNS and CDR2 SASEGT come from the germline V gene. V lost 2 bases, J lost 7 bases, and 15 bases lay in between. This CDR3 has 14 residues. CDR3 region: CASSESDRSLEQYF. Written as DNA, the CDR3 is TGTGCCAGCAGTGAAAGTGACAGGTCCCTGGAGCAGTACTTC.

The chain uses TRBV29-1 and TRBJ2-2; no firm D call. Germline V gene sequence: CDR1 SQVTM, CDR2 ANQGSEA. Trimming removed 1 base at V and 0 bases at J, with 6 bases between. The CDR3 runs 14 residues. The CDR3 is CSVEVQANTGELFF. The CDR3 region has the DNA TGCAGCGTTGAAGTCCAGGCGAACACCGGGGAGCTGTTTTTT.

The chain is built from TRBV7-3 and TRBJ2-3; D might be TRBD1 or TRBD2, each matching 5 bases. CDR1 is SGHTA and CDR2 is FQGTGA in the germline V gene. This CDR3 is 12 amino acids long. Deletions cut 5 bases from V and 7 bases from J, with 10 bases between. This CDR3 reads CASSEGTYTQYF. CDR3 sequence (DNA): TGTGCCAGCAGCGAAGGGACGTATACGCAGTATTTT.

This chain connects TRBV7-9 to TRBJ1-1; D is perhaps TRBD1 (6 bases). Germline-derived CDR1 and CDR2 are SEHNR and FQNEAQ (reference sequence). The CDR3 contains 15 residues. The V gene lost 6 bases and the J gene lost 3 bases, with 17 bases spanning the gap. CDR3 nucleotides: TGTGCCAGCAGACCGAGGTCGGGGGGCGACACTGAAGCTTTCTTT. Translated: CASRPRSGGDTEAFF.

The CDR3 DNA reads TGTGCCAGTAGTTCCGCAGGGATAAATCAGCCCCAGCATTTT. This codes for CASSSAGINQPQHF. The J gene is TRBJ1-5, the V gene TRBV19; maybe TRBD1 (5 bases). V was clipped by 5 bases and J by 4 bases, with 12 bases between them. CDR1 is LNHDA, CDR2 SQIVND, per germline (reference sequence). The CDR3 spans 14 residues. The variable domain in full, with the rest retrieved from reference TRBV19 and TRBJ1-5, is DGGITQSPKYLFRKEGQNVTLSCEQNLNHDAMYWYRQDPGQGLRLIYYSQIVNDFQKGDIAEGYSVSREKKESFPLTVTSAQKNPTAFYLCASSSAGINQPQHFGDGTRLSIL.

The gene calls are TRBV30 and TRBJ2-3, with unresolved D. This CDR3 spans 17 amino acids. From germline, CDR1 is GTSNPN and CDR2 SVGIG (reference sequence). V lost 0 bases and J lost 0, with 16 bases in between. The CDR3 sequence: CAWSVWRTTSSTDTQYF. The CDR3 DNA reads TGTGCCTGGAGTGTCTGGCGGACCACCTCTAGCACAGATACGCAGTATTTT.